The clone carrying this T cell receptor (beta chain) was seen repeatedly, ten times or more. Noted time point: persistent/refractory GD, antithyroid drugs over 5 years with positive TRAb. From PBMCs, RNA was extracted and then used to make the TCR library. The entry originates in a study of regulatory T cells in long-lasting Graves disease. Background on the study: More than 5 years of antithyroid drugs with positive TSH receptor antibodies defined persistent Graves' disease.

Germline assignment: CDR1 MNHNS and CDR2 SASEGT. Trimming removed 10 bases from V and 0 bases from J, with 13 bases in between. This CDR3 region has 14 residues. Construction of TCR beta libraries relied on iRepertoire HTBI primers and on Arm-PCR targeting CDR3 regions. A single record per CDR3 protein comes from TCRdb applying MiXCR to the multiplex PCR reads. The repertoire holds about 300,000 distinct CDR3 sequences, 22% seen once, with 56% in the top ten. This receptor was obtained from a female donor with Graves disease. The chain is built from TRBV6-1 and TRBJ1-5; D is ambiguous. The specimen was peripheral blood mononuclear cells (PBMCs), collected when the disease was refractory, from a patient treated with antithyroid drugs. The CDR3 spells CATGRSNSNQPQHF. The CDR3 DNA sequence: TGTGCCACCGGCCGCAGCAATAGCAATCAGCCCCAGCATTTT.